The 25 T cell receptor beta chains below all came from one sample that was sequenced in a study of Tregs in tolerant kidney transplant recipients. This table comes from immunoSEQ multiplex PCR, and its TCRdb copy is limited to in-frame clones, with some not included. This sample has some 240,000 clones, with more than 65% found just once. Input material: CD4+ T cells from blood. The receptor source for this set is a human donor in good health.

The chain links TRBV11-2 to TRBJ2-2; 12 bases map to TRBD2. CDR1 is SGHAT, CDR2 FQNNGV, per germline. The CDR3 spans 16 residues. V lost 5 bases and J lost 6; bases outside the gene matches: 7. The CDR3 DNA reads TGTGCCAGCAGCCCCCGACTAGCGGGAGACGCCGGGGAGCTGTTTTTT. This sequence encodes CASSPRLAGDAGELFF.

This sequence joins TRBV6-6 and TRBJ2-1, with 8 positions matching TRBD2. Germline values: CDR1 MNHNY, CDR2 SVGAGI (reference sequence). CDR3 size: 15 residues. V gave up 2 bases and J gave up 7 bases; unmatched junction bases: 7. The DNA of the CDR3 is TGTGCCAGCAGTTACATGGTAGCGGGGAAGAATGAGCAGTTCTTC. The encoded protein is CASSYMVAGKNEQFF.

Only one count was recorded for this clone. The genes are TRBV5-6 and TRBJ2-7; D might be TRBD1 or TRBD2, each matching 5 bases. Between the trimmed V and J ends, which lost 4 bases and 2 bases, there was a span of 19 bases. Germline lookup yields CDR1 SGHDT and CDR2 YYEEEE. The length of the CDR3 is 16 residues. CDR3 DNA sequence: TGTGCCAGCAGCGGGGACCCGGGACGTGTAACCTACGAGCAGTACTTC. Its translation: CASSGDPGRVTYEQYF.

This clone has just a few counts. The chain links TRBV5-1 to TRBJ2-3; D is perhaps TRBD2 (6 bases). Per germline, CDR1 SGHRS and CDR2 YFSETQ. V lost 4 bases and J lost 0, with 9 bases in between. The length of the CDR3 is 14 residues. As DNA, the CDR3 is TGCGCCAGCAGCATCGGGACTAGCACAGATACGCAGTATTTT. The encoded protein is CASSIGTSTDTQYF.

This clone was counted between two and nine times. V gene TRBV2 combines with J gene TRBJ1-4; D unclear. V shed 6 bases and J shed 0 bases, with 8 bases lying between them. The CDR3 contains 14 residues. Germline values: CDR1 SNHLY, CDR2 FYNNEI. CDR3 loop: CASREDATNEKLFF. In nucleotides, the CDR3 is TGTGCCAGCAGAGAGGATGCAACTAATGAAAAACTGTTTTTT.

CDR3 sequence: CASTFWGAGGNTEAFF. The CDR3 nucleotides read TGCGCCAGCACCTTTTGGGGGGCGGGAGGTAACACTGAAGCTTTCTTT. V usage is TRBV5-1 and J usage is TRBJ1-1, with D possibly matching TRBD1 (6 bases). Trimming shortened V by 6 bases and J by 2 bases, and 20 bases separated the two germline ends. Germline CDR1 SGHRS, CDR2 YFSETQ. The CDR3 runs 16 residues. Full variable domain (rest looked up from reference TRBV5-1 and TRBJ1-1): KAGVTQTPRYLIKTRGQQVTLSCSPISGHRSVSWYQQTPGQGLQFLFEYFSETQRNKGNFPGRFSGRQFSNSRSEMNVSTLELGDSALYLCASTFWGAGGNTEAFFGQGTRLTVV.

The genes are TRBV5-8 and TRBJ1-3, with D hard to call. The CDR3 is 16 amino acids. Germline CDR1 reads SGHTS; CDR2 reads YDEGEE. Trimming removed 0 bases at V and 2 bases at J, with 12 bases between. The CDR3 protein is CASSLVGGTPGNTIYF. CDR3 in DNA: TGTGCCAGCAGCTTGGTGGGAGGCACCCCTGGAAACACCATATATTTT.

V gene TRBV2 combines with J gene TRBJ2-2; D is undetermined. The germline V and J ends were trimmed by 8 bases and 6 bases, with 13 bases remaining between them. The CDR3 length is 13 residues. CDR1 SNHLY and CDR2 FYNNEI come from the germline V gene. The CDR3 sequence: CASLLVEAGELFF. The CDR3 DNA reads as TGTGCCAGCCTCCTAGTTGAGGCCGGGGAGCTGTTTTTT. The full variable domain, completed using reference TRBV2 and TRBJ2-2, is EPEVTQTPSHQVTQMGQEVILRCVPISNHLYFYWYRQILGQKVEFLVSFYNNEISEKSEIFDDQFSVERPDGSNFTLKIRSTKLEDSAMYFCASLLVEAGELFFGEGSRLTVL.

This sequence joins TRBV11-2 and TRBJ2-2; D possibly corresponds to TRBD2 (6 bases). CDR1 is SGHAT and CDR2 is FQNNGV in the germline V gene. The CDR3 has 16 residues. Trimming shortened V by 9 bases and J by 4 bases, and 21 bases separated the two germline ends. CDR3 protein: CASAPPRGRSTGELFF. As DNA, the CDR3 is TGTGCCAGTGCGCCACCTCGGGGGAGATCCACCGGGGAGCTGTTTTTT.

This clone was found once. The genes are TRBV7-8 and TRBJ1-2; D unclear. The CDR3 runs 13 residues. CDR1 SGHVS and CDR2 FQNEAQ come from the germline V gene. The V end was cut by 1 base, the J end by 7 bases, with 10 bases between. CDR3 residues: CASSLGFGVGYTF. The CDR3 nucleotides are TGTGCCAGCAGCTTAGGGTTTGGCGTTGGCTACACCTTC.

This chain links TRBV7-8 with TRBJ1-1; 8 positions match TRBD1. The germline gives CDR1 SGHVS, CDR2 FQNEAQ. There are 14 residues in the CDR3. Unmatched junction bases numbered 5, after V lost 5 bases and J lost 3 bases. This CDR3 is CASSPGGRDTEAFF. The CDR3 DNA follows: TGTGCCAGCAGCCCAGGGGGCCGGGACACTGAAGCTTTCTTT.

The V call is TRBV5-1, the J call TRBJ2-3; 7 bases match TRBD1. V was clipped by 4 bases and J by 0 bases; unmatched bases: 5. The length of the CDR3 is 15 residues. Germline assignment: CDR1 SGHRS and CDR2 YFSETQ. In DNA form, the CDR3 reads TGCGCCAGCAGCCGGGACAGCCGAAGCACAGATACGCAGTATTTT. This encodes CASSRDSRSTDTQYF.

This rearrangement joins TRBV19 to TRBJ2-7; D may be TRBD1 or TRBD2 (6 bases each). V was cut by 5 bases and J by 1 base, with 18 bases left in between. The CDR3 runs 16 residues. Germline V gene data show CDR1 as LNHDA and CDR2 as SQIVND (reference sequence). CDR3 protein: CASSLLLGGGSYEQYF. CDR3 in DNA: TGTGCCAGTAGTCTTCTCCTGGGGGGCGGTTCCTACGAGCAGTACTTC.

The chain employs TRBV15 and TRBJ2-3; D is uncertain. CDR1 is LNHNV, CDR2 YYDKDF, per germline (reference sequence). This CDR3 is 15 amino acids long. V dropped 1 base and J dropped 0 bases, with 8 bases sitting between them. CDR3 in DNA: TGTGCCACCAGCAGAGGGGCCGGAAGCACAGATACGCAGTATTTT. Protein sequence: CATSRGAGSTDTQYF.

The gene calls are TRBV9 and TRBJ1-1; D may be TRBD1 (6 bases). Trimming took 4 bases from V and 0 from J, leaving 16 bases between them. Looked up from germline, CDR1 is SGDLS and CDR2 is YYNGEE. The CDR3 is 16 residues long. CDR3 in amino acids: CASSPSGGQMNTEAFF. The CDR3 nucleotides are TGTGCCAGCAGCCCTAGCGGGGGGCAGATGAACACTGAAGCTTTCTTT. Full variable domain (remainder filled in from reference TRBV9 and TRBJ1-1): DSGVTQTPKHLITATGQRVTLRCSPRSGDLSVYWYQQSLDQGLQFLIQYYNGEERAKGNILERFSAQQFPDLHSELNLSSLELGDSALYFCASSPSGGQMNTEAFFGQGTRLTVV.

The chain links TRBV5-5 to TRBJ2-1; D possibly corresponds to TRBD2 (5 bases). Trimming took 1 base from V and 0 from J, leaving 17 bases between them. Per the germline V gene, CDR1 is SGHKS and CDR2 is YYEKEE (reference sequence). CDR3 length: 18 residues. CDR3 bases: TGTGCCAGCAGCTTGATGTTCCCGGGGTTGAGCTCCTACAATGAGCAGTTCTTC. This sequence encodes CASSLMFPGLSSYNEQFF.

This clone turned up a few times. The rearrangement uses TRBV19 and TRBJ1-5; D is ambiguous. Trimming took 10 bases from V and 5 from J, leaving 15 bases between them. The CDR3 spans 13 residues. CDR1 and CDR2 (germline): LNHDA, SQIVND (reference sequence). The CDR3 protein is CATSWQLDQPQHF. In DNA form, the CDR3 reads TGTGCCACCTCGTGGCAGCTTGATCAGCCCCAGCATTTT.

The rearrangement uses TRBV30 and TRBJ1-6, with D maybe TRBD1 (5 bases). Germline V gene data show CDR1 as GTSNPN and CDR2 as SVGIG (reference sequence). This CDR3 has 15 amino acids. V was clipped by 1 base and J by 6 bases, with 13 bases between them. CDR3 sequence: CAWSAGPRANSPLHF. The CDR3 nucleotides read TGTGCCTGGAGTGCGGGGCCAAGAGCTAATTCACCCCTCCACTTT.

The chain uses TRBV2 and TRBJ1-1, with 11 nucleotides matching TRBD1. Per germline, CDR1 SNHLY and CDR2 FYNNEI. Trimming cost V 6 bases and J 6 bases; bases outside gene matches: 6. The CDR3 contains 14 residues. The CDR3 DNA is TGTGCCAGCAGCAGGACAGGGGGCGTATCTGAAGCTTTCTTT. Its protein is CASSRTGGVSEAFF.

The chain links TRBV18 to TRBJ2-1, with 7 bases aligning to TRBD1. Germline V gene sequence: CDR1 KGHSH, CDR2 LQKENI. The CDR3 totals 14 residues. Germline trimming cut 3 bases from V and 6 bases from J; bases unmatched to any gene: 5. The CDR3: CASSPRQGPNEQFF. Here the CDR3 DNA reads TGTGCCAGCTCACCGAGACAGGGACCCAATGAGCAGTTCTTC.

This clone showed up just once. The rearrangement uses TRBV6-6 and TRBJ1-1, with TRBD1 as a possible D gene (5 bases). CDR1 is MNHNY and CDR2 is SVGAGI in the germline V gene (reference sequence). Trimming took off 0 bases at V and 5 bases at J, with 16 bases between the two ends. CDR3 length: 16 amino acids. The CDR3 coding sequence is TGTGCCAGCAGTTACTCGGGAGGGGTCCGAAAAACTGAAGCTTTCTTT. Translated, it gives CASSYSGGVRKTEAFF.

This clone was picked up one time. The chain combines TRBV5-4 with TRBJ2-7; D possibly uses TRBD1 or TRBD2 (5 bases each). Germline assignment: CDR1 SGHNT and CDR2 YYREEE (reference sequence). Trimming stripped 0 bases from V and 5 bases from J, with 18 bases between. The CDR3 covers 16 residues. The CDR3 is CASSLAGTLGANEQYF. DNA for the CDR3: TGTGCCAGCAGCTTGGCCGGGACCCTAGGCGCGAACGAGCAGTACTTC.

The V call is TRBV6-5, the J call TRBJ1-2; 7 positions agree with TRBD1. With V trimmed by 4 bases and J by 4 bases, 3 bases remained unmatched. Per the germline V gene, CDR1 is MNHEY and CDR2 is SVGAGI. The CDR3 length is 13 residues. CDR3 residues: CASSLNRGYGYTF. The CDR3 DNA follows: TGTGCCAGCAGTTTGAACAGGGGCTATGGCTACACCTTC.

The genes are TRBV5-1 and TRBJ1-1; D is ambiguous. This CDR3 is built from 13 residues. V lost 4 bases, J lost 4 bases, and 11 bases lay in between. The germline CDR1 and CDR2 sequences are SGHRS and YFSETQ. The DNA for the CDR3 is TGCGCCAGCAGCGAGGGCTTTGGCACTGAAGCTTTCTTT. This encodes CASSEGFGTEAFF.

The CDR3 protein is CASSDGGQTQYF. CDR3 nucleotide sequence: TGTGCCAGCAGTGATGGTGGTCAGACCCAGTACTTC. The chain couples TRBV2 to TRBJ2-5; D ambiguous. The CDR3 totals 12 residues. Between the trimmed V and J ends, which lost 3 bases and 6 bases, there was a span of 8 bases. Germline-derived CDR1 and CDR2 are SNHLY and FYNNEI. The full variable domain, rest sourced from reference TRBV2 and TRBJ2-5, is EPEVTQTPSHQVTQMGQEVILRCVPISNHLYFYWYRQILGQKVEFLVSFYNNEISEKSEIFDDQFSVERPDGSNFTLKIRSTKLEDSAMYFCASSDGGQTQYFGPGTRLLVL.